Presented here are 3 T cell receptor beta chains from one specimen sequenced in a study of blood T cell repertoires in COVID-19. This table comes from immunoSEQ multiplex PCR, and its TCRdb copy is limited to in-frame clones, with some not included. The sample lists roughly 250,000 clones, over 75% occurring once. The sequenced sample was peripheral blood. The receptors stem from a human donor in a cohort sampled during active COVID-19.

The CDR3 DNA reads TGCGCCAGCAGCTTGGTTGCAGGCAGAACAGATACGCAGTATTTT. Residues: CASSLVAGRTDTQYF. J is TRBJ2-3 and V is TRBV5-1; D ambiguous. Germline CDR1 and CDR2: SGHRS and YFSETQ. The length of the CDR3 is 15 residues. V lost 0 bases to trimming and J lost 3 bases, with 11 bases between them.

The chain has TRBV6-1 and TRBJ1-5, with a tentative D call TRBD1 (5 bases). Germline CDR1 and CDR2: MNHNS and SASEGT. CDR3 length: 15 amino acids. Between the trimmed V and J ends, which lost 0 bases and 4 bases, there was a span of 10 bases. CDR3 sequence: CASSEAGGTNQPQHF. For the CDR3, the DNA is TGTGCCAGCAGTGAAGCGGGGGGAACGAATCAGCCCCAGCATTTT.

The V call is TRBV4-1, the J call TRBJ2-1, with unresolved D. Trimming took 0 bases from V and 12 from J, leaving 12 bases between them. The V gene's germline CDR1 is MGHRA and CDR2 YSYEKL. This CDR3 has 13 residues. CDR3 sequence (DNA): TGCGCCAGCAGCCAAGATCGCGCTTTCCGGCAGTTCTTC. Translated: CASSQDRAFRQFF.